The clone carrying this T cell receptor (beta chain) was seen just once. Its specificity is unknown. A clone one base away is much larger, so this may be a read error. This entry is derived from a study of blood T cells in healthy people across ages. Study outcomes and limitations: The percentage of naive T cells correlated strongly with TCR beta diversity. There were more naive CD4+ cells and higher diversity in long-lived donors than in aged donors.

A second PCR, run for roughly 7 to 12 cycles, used a sample-barcoded 5' primer plus a J-beta primer mix. TCRdb itself ran the 5' RACE reads through MiXCR, one entry per CDR3 protein. The top ten clones hold 6.5% to 8% of a sample with about 1.4 million distinct CDR3 sequences, 45% to 70% of them seen once. With V trimmed by 0 bases and J by 6 bases, 7 bases remained unmatched. Germline CDR1 reads LGHNA; CDR2 reads YSLEER. The CDR3 totals 16 residues. The sequence derives from a man in his late teens or twenties in good health. The V and J genes are TRBV4-3 and TRBJ2-1; 8 bases fit TRBD1. Sequenced sample: blood. CDR3 DNA sequence: TGCGCCAGCAGCCAAGAGGGACAGGAGGCGGTCAATGAGCAGTTCTTC. It is translated as CASSQEGQEAVNEQFF.